A selection of T cell receptor beta chains follows, all from one sample in a study of cytomegalovirus exposure and HLA in healthy donors. Method: immunoSEQ multiplex PCR; TCRdb's copy keeps in-frame clones and lacks some. The sample has 150,000 to 200,000 clones; 82% are singletons. The sample comprised PBMCs. These receptor sequences come from a girl aged 5-17 years in good health and CMV-seropositive. The CDR3 runs from the conserved cysteine through the conserved F or W. A D gene is named only where the DNA matches it firmly. The size entry is marked missing in some rows and otherwise reads once, few, many or a size class.

TRBV28	once	16	TRBD2	TRBJ2-2	CASTELAGANTGELFF	TGTGCCAGCACTGAACTAGCGGGGGCGAACACCGGGGAGCTGTTTTTT
TRBV29-1	few	16	TRBD1	TRBJ1-2	CSVEGDRGFSNYGYTF	TGCAGCGTTGAAGGGGACAGGGGTTTCTCCAACTATGGCTACACCTTC
TRBV12-1	-	19	-	TRBJ1-5	CASSFAPRDRGVSNQPQHF	TGTGCCAGCAGCTTCGCACCCCGGGACCGGGGGGTAAGCAATCAGCCCCAGCATTTT
TRBV5-4	-	15	-	TRBJ2-6	CASSSGQPSLNVLTF	TGTGCCAGCAGTTCCGGACAGCCAAGCCTCAACGTCCTGACTTTC
TRBV4-1	-	14	TRBD1	TRBJ1-1	CASSPLGAGGKAFF	TGCGCCAGCAGCCCCCTGGGGGCAGGGGGCAAAGCTTTCTTT
TRBV2	once	18	TRBD1	TRBJ1-1	CASSDVSGQGAKNTEAFF	TGTGCCAGCAGTGATGTTTCGGGACAGGGGGCGAAGAACACTGAAGCTTTCTTT
TRBV2	-	16	TRBD2	TRBJ2-7	CASSEGLAGITYEQYF	TGTGCCAGCAGTGAAGGACTAGCGGGAATAACCTACGAGCAGTACTTC
TRBV29-1	-	11	TRBD2	TRBJ2-1	CSVGEGNEQFF	TGCAGCGTGGGGGAGGGGAATGAGCAGTTCTTC
TRBV23-1	-	14	-	TRBJ1-5	CASKEWADNQPQHF	TGCGCCAGCAAAGAATGGGCCGACAATCAGCCCCAGCATTTT
TRBV7-9	few	15	TRBD2	TRBJ2-1	CASNPSGRSYNEQFF	TGTGCCAGCAATCCTAGCGGGCGCTCCTACAATGAGCAGTTCTTC
TRBV5-1	few	17	TRBD1	TRBJ2-7	CASSLVPSGTVSYEQYF	TGCGCCAGCAGCTTGGTCCCTTCCGGGACAGTTTCCTACGAGCAGTACTTC
TRBV5-4	-	16	TRBD2	TRBJ2-1	CASSSPGTSGGREQFF	TGTGCCAGCAGCTCTCCCGGGACTAGCGGGGGACGGGAGCAGTTCTTC
TRBV6-1	few	14	TRBD1	TRBJ2-7	CASSLNLQGNEQYF	TGTGCCAGCAGCCTAAATTTACAGGGGAACGAGCAGTACTTC
TRBV5-4	-	14	TRBD1	TRBJ1-4	CASSLGTGGRKLFF	TGTGCCAGCAGCTTGGGTACAGGGGGCAGAAAACTGTTTTTT
TRBV7-9	-	15	TRBD2	TRBJ2-5	CASSSHRDYQETQYF	TGTGCCAGCAGCTCGCACCGGGACTATCAAGAGACCCAGTACTTC
TRBV20-1	-	11	-	TRBJ2-7	CSARIDSEQYF	TGCAGTGCTAGAATCGACAGCGAGCAGTACTTC
TRBV6-5	-	14	-	TRBJ2-1	CASSYSVVANEQFF	TGTGCCAGCAGTTACTCAGTTGTCGCGAATGAGCAGTTCTTC
TRBV30	-	14	-	TRBJ1-5	CASGPGISNQPQHF	TGTGCTTCTGGCCCGGGAATTAGCAATCAGCCCCAGCATTTT
TRBV25-1	-	13	TRBD2	TRBJ2-7	CASSIAGGYEQYF	TGTGCCAGCAGTATAGCGGGGGGCTACGAGCAGTACTTC
TRBV6-4	-	14	TRBD2	TRBJ2-1	CASSDWSGDNEQFF	TGTGCCAGCAGTGACTGGAGCGGGGATAATGAGCAGTTCTTC
TRBV28	-	18	-	TRBJ1-5	CASSSSGEFRDSNQPQHF	TGTGCCAGCAGTTCATCAGGGGAATTTCGGGATAGCAATCAGCCCCAGCATTTT
TRBV6-4	-	16	TRBD1	TRBJ2-7	CASTGTLGTGDNEQYF	TGTGCCAGCACGGGGACTTTAGGGACAGGGGACAACGAGCAGTACTTC
TRBV6-5	-	15	-	TRBJ2-1	CASSQSGGPYNEQFF	TGTGCCAGCAGCCAATCGGGGGGCCCTTACAATGAGCAGTTCTTC
TRBV28	-	16	TRBD2	TRBJ2-3	CASSLMGLAETDTQYF	TGTGCCAGCAGTTTAATGGGACTAGCTGAGACAGATACGCAGTATTTT
TRBV28	-	14	TRBD1	TRBJ2-7	CASHHPGTVLEQYF	TGTGCCAGCCACCACCCCGGGACAGTCCTCGAGCAGTACTTC
TRBV7-9	-	15	TRBD2	TRBJ2-7	CASSFGTRAPYEQYF	TGTGCCAGCAGCTTTGGGACTAGGGCACCCTACGAGCAGTACTTC
TRBV7-8	-	14	TRBD2	TRBJ2-1	CASSPAGTNNEQFF	TGTGCCAGCAGCCCCGCCGGGACTAACAATGAGCAGTTCTTC
TRBV29-1	-	12	-	TRBJ2-5	CSVTTGSETQYF	TGCAGCGTTACGACAGGATCAGAGACCCAGTACTTC
TRBV11-3	-	13	-	TRBJ2-1	CASSLRSYNEQFF	TGTGCCAGCAGCTTGCGATCCTACAATGAGCAGTTCTTC
TRBV19	-	18	TRBD2	TRBJ2-1	CASSIDRRLAGFRNEQFF	TGTGCCAGTAGTATAGATCGGCGACTAGCGGGGTTTCGTAATGAGCAGTTCTTC
TRBV28	-	15	TRBD2	TRBJ2-7	CASSLTPSGGYEQYF	TGTGCCAGCAGTTTGACGCCTAGCGGGGGCTACGAGCAGTACTTC
TRBV5-4	-	14	TRBD1	TRBJ2-7	CASSRDRASYEQYF	TGTGCCAGCAGCCGGGACAGGGCGTCCTACGAGCAGTACTTC
TRBV11-2	few	17	TRBD2	TRBJ2-3	CASSLDGGTSGTDTQYF	TGTGCCAGCAGCTTAGATGGCGGGACTAGCGGGACAGATACGCAGTATTTT
TRBV2	-	15	-	TRBJ1-3	CASSEGPSSGNTIYF	TGTGCCAGCAGTGAAGGGCCCAGCTCTGGAAACACCATATATTTT
TRBV10-1	-	16	TRBD2	TRBJ2-2	CASSETSGGGTGELFF	TGCGCCAGCAGTGAGACTAGCGGGGGGGGCACCGGGGAGCTGTTTTTT
TRBV7-9	-	15	-	TRBJ1-1	CASSLVVGGNTEAFF	TGTGCCAGCAGCTTAGTCGTGGGGGGGAACACTGAAGCTTTCTTT
TRBV6-4	-	12	-	TRBJ1-2	CASSDPFYGYTF	TGTGCCAGCAGTGACCCCTTCTATGGCTACACCTTC
TRBV29-1	-	14	TRBD2	TRBJ2-7	CSVEGGRGGAEQYF	TGCAGCGTTGAGGGAGGGCGGGGGGGCGCCGAGCAGTACTTC
TRBV10-3	-	13	-	TRBJ2-5	CAISQTDQETQYF	TGTGCCATCAGCCAGACAGACCAAGAGACCCAGTACTTC
TRBV14	few	14	TRBD1	TRBJ1-1	CASSPRQGPGEAFF	TGTGCCAGCAGCCCCCGACAGGGGCCGGGTGAAGCTTTCTTT
TRBV2	-	14	-	TRBJ2-2	CASSYAVNTGELFF	TGTGCCAGCAGCTATGCGGTCAACACCGGGGAGCTGTTTTTT
TRBV30	-	13	-	TRBJ1-1	CAWTSGRGTEAFF	TGTGCCTGGACGAGCGGGCGGGGCACTGAAGCTTTCTTT
TRBV5-4	-	14	TRBD1	TRBJ2-5	CASSPVTGEETQYF	TGTGCCAGCAGCCCTGTGACAGGGGAAGAGACCCAGTACTTC
TRBV28	-	13	-	TRBJ2-1	CASSFRGSNEQFF	TGTGCCAGCAGTTTCCGTGGCAGCAATGAGCAGTTCTTC
TRBV2	once	15	-	TRBJ1-2	CASRGGRARHYGYTF	TGTGCCAGCAGGGGAGGCAGGGCCCGCCACTATGGCTACACCTTC
TRBV2	-	15	TRBD2	TRBJ2-1	CASSASSGSHNEQFF	TGTGCCAGCAGTGCTTCTAGCGGGAGCCACAATGAGCAGTTCTTC
TRBV18	-	16	-	TRBJ2-2	CASSPGTPKNTGELFF	TGTGCCAGCTCGCCAGGGACTCCTAAGAACACCGGGGAGCTGTTTTTT
TRBV5-4	-	14	-	TRBJ1-1	CASSPRTEYTEAFF	TGTGCCAGCAGCCCCCGGACAGAGTATACTGAAGCTTTCTTT
TRBV27	-	13	TRBD2	TRBJ2-5	CASISGGAETQYF	TGTGCCAGCATTAGCGGGGGGGCAGAGACCCAGTACTTC
TRBV7-3	-	16	TRBD2	TRBJ2-1	CASSVGLAGDYNEQFF	TGTGCCAGCAGCGTGGGACTAGCGGGCGATTACAATGAGCAGTTCTTC
TRBV11-2	-	16	TRBD1	TRBJ2-5	CASSLEQGHYQETQYF	TGTGCCAGCAGCTTAGAACAGGGGCACTACCAAGAGACCCAGTACTTC
TRBV5-1	few	14	-	TRBJ1-3	CASSLGGRGNTIYF	TGCGCCAGCAGCTTGGGGGGGCGAGGAAACACCATATATTTT
TRBV19	-	13	-	TRBJ1-5	CASSTGLNQPQHF	TGTGCCAGTAGTACAGGCCTAAATCAGCCCCAGCATTTT
TRBV4-3	once	14	-	TRBJ1-1	CASSQDPTWTEAFF	TGCGCCAGCAGCCAAGACCCTACTTGGACTGAAGCTTTCTTT
TRBV6-1	-	17	TRBD2	TRBJ2-1	CASSEALAGGPYNEQFF	TGTGCCAGCAGTGAAGCTCTAGCGGGGGGGCCCTACAATGAGCAGTTCTTC